The entry below describes one TCR beta chain. The sample comes from a study of blood T cell repertoires in COVID-19. Overall study context: Material from acute and convalescent COVID-19 was sourced from the United States, Italy and Spain. The analysed material was cDNA or gDNA that came from T cells, B-cell-depleted T cells, or PBMCs.

Those enrolled in Seattle joined during active infection and were followed longitudinally afterward. As processed by the authors: The authors estimated nucleated cell counts from reference gene primer amplification. Measured with immunoSEQ multiplex PCR; TCRdb has only the in-frame clones, and not every one. The V and J calls and clone size come from that table; D and trimming were worked out from the DNA. Among some 290,000 clones listed, less than 90% were seen once. J was trimmed by 7 bases and V by 2 bases; bases with no gene match: 14. The CDR3 has 18 residues. CDR1 and CDR2 (germline): SGHRS, YFSETQ.

The TCR comes from a woman between 25 and 40 years old with COVID-19, enrolled during active disease. The chain has TRBV5-1 and TRBJ2-1; 11 bases map to TRBD2. Source material: peripheral blood. This CDR3 reads CASSFILFTSGGDNEQFF. In nucleotides, the CDR3 is TGCGCCAGCAGCTTCATTCTCTTTACTAGCGGGGGAGATAATGAGCAGTTCTTC.